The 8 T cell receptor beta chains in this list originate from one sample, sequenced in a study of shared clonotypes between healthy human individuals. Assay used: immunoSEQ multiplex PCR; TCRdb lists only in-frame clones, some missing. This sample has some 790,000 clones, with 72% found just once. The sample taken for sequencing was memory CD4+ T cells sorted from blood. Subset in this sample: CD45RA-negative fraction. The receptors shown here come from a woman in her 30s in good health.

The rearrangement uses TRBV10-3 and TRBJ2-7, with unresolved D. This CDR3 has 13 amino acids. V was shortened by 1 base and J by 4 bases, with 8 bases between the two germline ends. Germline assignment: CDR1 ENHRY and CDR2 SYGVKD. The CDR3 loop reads CAISEYRGYEQYF. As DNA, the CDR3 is TGTGCCATCAGTGAGTATCGTGGATACGAGCAGTACTTC.

This CDR3 is CASSKQPYTEAFF. CDR3 coding DNA: TGTGCCAGCAGCAAACAGCCGTACACTGAAGCTTTCTTT. This chain connects TRBV7-2 to TRBJ1-1; no clear D gene. The germline CDR1 and CDR2 sequences are SGHTA and FQGNSA. With 5 bases removed from V and 3 bases from J, the gap between germline ends came to 10 bases. This CDR3 has 13 residues.

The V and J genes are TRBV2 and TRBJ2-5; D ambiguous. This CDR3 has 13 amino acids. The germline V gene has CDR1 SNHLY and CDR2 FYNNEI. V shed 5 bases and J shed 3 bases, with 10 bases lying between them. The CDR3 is CASSRTLKETQYF. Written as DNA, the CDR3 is TGTGCCAGCAGTCGTACATTGAAAGAGACCCAGTACTTC.

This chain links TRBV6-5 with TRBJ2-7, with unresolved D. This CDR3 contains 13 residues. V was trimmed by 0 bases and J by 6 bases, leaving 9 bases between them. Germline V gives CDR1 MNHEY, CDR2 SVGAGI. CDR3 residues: CASSYSASVEQYF. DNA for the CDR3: TGTGCCAGCAGTTACTCTGCGTCGGTCGAGCAGTACTTC.

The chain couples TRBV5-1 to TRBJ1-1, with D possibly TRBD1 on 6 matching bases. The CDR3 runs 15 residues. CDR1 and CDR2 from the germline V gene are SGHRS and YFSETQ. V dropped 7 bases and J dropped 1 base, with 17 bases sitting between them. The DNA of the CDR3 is TGCGCCAGCCTACCGGGGGGCGGAACGAACACTGAAGCTTTCTTT. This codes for CASLPGGGTNTEAFF. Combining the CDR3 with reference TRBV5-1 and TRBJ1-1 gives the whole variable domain KAGVTQTPRYLIKTRGQQVTLSCSPISGHRSVSWYQQTPGQGLQFLFEYFSETQRNKGNFPGRFSGRQFSNSRSEMNVSTLELGDSALYLCASLPGGGTNTEAFFGQGTRLTVV.

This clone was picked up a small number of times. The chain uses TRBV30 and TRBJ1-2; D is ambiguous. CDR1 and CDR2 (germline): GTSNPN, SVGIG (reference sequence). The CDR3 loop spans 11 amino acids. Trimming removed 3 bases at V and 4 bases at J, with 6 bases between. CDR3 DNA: TGTGCCTGGAGCCCAGCCTATGGCTACACCTTC. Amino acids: CAWSPAYGYTF.

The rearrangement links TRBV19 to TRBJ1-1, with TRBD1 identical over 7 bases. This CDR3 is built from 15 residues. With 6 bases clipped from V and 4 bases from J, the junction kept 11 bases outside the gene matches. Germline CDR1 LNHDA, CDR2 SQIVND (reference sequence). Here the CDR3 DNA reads TGTGCCAGTAGACCCTACCCAGGGGGGACCACTGAAGCTTTCTTT. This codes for CASRPYPGGTTEAFF.

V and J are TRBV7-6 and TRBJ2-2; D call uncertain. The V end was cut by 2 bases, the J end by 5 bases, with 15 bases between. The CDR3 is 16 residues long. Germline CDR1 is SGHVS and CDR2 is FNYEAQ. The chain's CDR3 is CASSLSYVLETGELFF. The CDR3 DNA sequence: TGTGCCAGCAGCTTAAGTTATGTTTTGGAGACCGGGGAGCTGTTTTTT.